What follows are 13 T cell receptor beta chains derived from one specimen sequenced in a study of shared clonotypes between healthy human individuals. Profiled with immunoSEQ multiplex PCR; TCRdb holds only in-frame clones, not every one. The repertoire includes around 2,100,000 clones, about 95% of them detected once, and more than 0.95% sits in the top ten. Terminally differentiated effector memory CD45RA+ cells were left out of the naive CD8 fraction, which was CD45RO-negative and positively selected for CCR7. The specimen was naive CD8+ T cells sorted from blood. The receptors were gathered from a man in his late teens or twenties in good health.

The rearrangement uses TRBV29-1 and TRBJ2-7; 12 bases agree with TRBD1. J was trimmed by 0 bases and V by 6 bases; bases with no gene match: 6. Germline V lookup: CDR1 SQVTM, CDR2 ANQGSEA. CDR3 length equals 15 residues. The chain's CDR3 is CSVGTGGLHSYEQYF. CDR3 DNA sequence: TGCAGCGTGGGGACAGGGGGCCTTCACTCCTACGAGCAGTACTTC.

Note on this clone: Other DNA sequences in this sample translate to the same CDR3. The rearrangement joins TRBV27 to TRBJ1-5; D gene ambiguous. V was cut by 6 bases and J by 0 bases, with 15 bases left in between. The CDR3 consists of 16 residues. CDR1 is MNHEY and CDR2 is SMNVEV in the germline V gene (reference sequence). In nucleotides, the CDR3 is TGTGCCAGCAGCCCCTCCACCGGTCATAGCAATCAGCCCCAGCATTTT. Its translation: CASSPSTGHSNQPQHF.

This clone has a single count. The chain is built from TRBV5-4 and TRBJ2-3; D is perhaps TRBD2 (5 bases). Per the germline V gene, CDR1 is SGHNT and CDR2 is YYREEE (reference sequence). Trimming removed 1 base from V and 9 bases from J, with 12 bases in between. The CDR3 is made up of 13 amino acids. For the CDR3, the DNA is TGTGCCAGCAGCTTGTTTACCCCGGGGACGCAGTATTTT. Protein: CASSLFTPGTQYF.

The chain employs TRBV6-5 and TRBJ2-7; no definite D call. The CDR3 loop spans 14 amino acids. V was clipped by 5 bases and J by 2 bases, with 13 bases between them. Germline-derived CDR1 and CDR2 are MNHEY and SVGAGI. The CDR3 DNA follows: TGTGCCAGCAGTCCCAGACCCCTCCCCTACGAGCAGTACTTC. It translates to CASSPRPLPYEQYF.

The chain joins TRBV18 to TRBJ2-2; TRBD2 aligns across 10 bases. The CDR3 spans 16 residues. CDR1 is KGHSH and CDR2 is LQKENI in the germline V gene. Germline trimming cut 6 bases from V and 3 bases from J; bases unmatched to any gene: 7. Here the CDR3 DNA reads TGTGCCAGCTCGGTTGGGACTAGCGCGTACACCGGGGAGCTGTTTTTT. Residues: CASSVGTSAYTGELFF.

Comments on this clone: The same CDR3 can be traced to other DNA sequences in this sample. This chain connects TRBV27 to TRBJ2-1; TRBD1 matches at 7 bases. This CDR3 has 14 residues. Germline CDR1 and CDR2: MNHEY and SMNVEV (reference sequence). V trimming: 4 bases; J trimming: 3 bases; junction bases outside the gene matches: 3. CDR3 DNA sequence: TGTGCCAGCAGTTCCGGGACAGTCTACAATGAGCAGTTCTTC. This encodes CASSSGTVYNEQFF.

The V gene is TRBV6-1, the J gene TRBJ1-1; weak D call: TRBD1 (5 bases). V was shortened by 6 bases and J by 4 bases, with 12 bases between the two germline ends. This CDR3 contains 13 residues. CDR1 and CDR2 from the germline V gene are MNHNS and SASEGT. The DNA for the CDR3 is TGTGCCAGCAGCCCAACAAGGGGCACTGAAGCTTTCTTT. Translated, it gives CASSPTRGTEAFF.

J is TRBJ2-2 and V is TRBV4-2; tentative D call: TRBD1 (6 bases). The germline CDR1 and CDR2 sequences are LGHNA and YNFKEQ. The CDR3 covers 18 residues. Trimming shortened V by 1 base and J by 0 bases, and 15 bases separated the two germline ends. Here the CDR3 reads CASSQVFWDTPNTGELFF. DNA for the CDR3: TGTGCCAGCAGCCAAGTATTCTGGGACACCCCGAACACCGGGGAGCTGTTTTTT.

The chain carries TRBV4-1 and TRBJ1-1; TRBD1 is a possible D gene (5 bases). The germline gives CDR1 MGHRA, CDR2 YSYEKL. The CDR3 runs to 16 residues. Trimming cost V 4 bases and J 1 base, with 16 bases left between them. The CDR3 DNA follows: TGCGCCAGCAGCCTCCCCGCGACAGAGCAGAACACTGAAGCTTTCTTT. As protein: CASSLPATEQNTEAFF.

The CDR3 reads CASSAGPSGGFYEQYF. The CDR3 DNA reads TGTGCCAGCAGCGCTGGACCTAGCGGGGGCTTCTACGAGCAGTACTTC. The chain combines TRBV9 with TRBJ2-7; 10 bases agree with TRBD2. This CDR3 has 16 amino acids. With V trimmed by 3 bases and J by 3 bases, 9 bases remained unmatched. CDR1 and CDR2 (germline): SGDLS, YYNGEE. Full variable domain (outside the CDR3, taken from reference TRBV9 and TRBJ2-7): DSGVTQTPKHLITATGQRVTLRCSPRSGDLSVYWYQQSLDQGLQFLIQYYNGEERAKGNILERFSAQQFPDLHSELNLSSLELGDSALYFCASSAGPSGGFYEQYFGPGTRLTVT.

The chain uses TRBV28 and TRBJ1-3, with D unresolved. CDR1 and CDR2 (germline): MDHEN, SYDVKM. Between the trimmed V and J ends, which lost 3 bases and 4 bases, there was a span of 10 bases. The CDR3 contains 14 residues. The CDR3 bases are TGTGCCAGCAGTTTGGTAGGAGGAGGAAACACCATATATTTT. Its translation is CASSLVGGGNTIYF.

V gene TRBV19 combines with J gene TRBJ2-7; D may be TRBD2 (6 bases). The germline CDR1 and CDR2 sequences are LNHDA and SQIVND (reference sequence). The ends were cut back, 7 bases at V and 4 bases at J, with 11 bases in the middle. The CDR3 runs 12 residues. The CDR3 sequence: CASTGEGYEQYF. CDR3 coding DNA: TGTGCCAGTACGGGAGAAGGGTACGAGCAGTACTTC.

This chain connects TRBV7-9 to TRBJ2-1, with 14 bases identical to TRBD2. The CDR3 runs 17 residues. CDR1 and CDR2 (germline): SEHNR, FQNEAQ (reference sequence). Trimming removed 5 bases from V and 7 bases from J; junction bases left unmatched: 10. In DNA form, the CDR3 reads TGTGCCAGCAGCCCGCCGCTGGGGACTAGCGGGAGTAATGAGCAGTTCTTC. Translation gives CASSPPLGTSGSNEQFF.